This TCR beta chain comes out of a study of T cells after posttransplantation cyclophosphamide. The naive gate required viable CD3+CD4+ or CD3+CD8+ cells with CCR7+CD45RA+CD45RO-CD95-CD27+CD28+ phenotype. V was clipped by 8 bases and J by 5 bases, with 12 bases between them. Germline V gene sequence: CDR1 LNHDA, CDR2 SQIVND (reference sequence). The CDR3 spans 13 residues. Overall study findings and caveats: After PTCy, TRB diversity resembled that of CNI/methotrexate controls.

Clones were sequenced by immunoSEQ multiplex PCR, and TCRdb holds only the in-frame ones, with some missing. This sample has some 20,000 clones; nearly 99% occur once, and the top ten carry 0.15% to 0.2%. Comment on this clone: Its antigen is not identified.

The V gene is TRBV19, the J gene TRBJ1-4; a possible D gene is TRBD1 (6 bases). This TCR derives from a man aged 40-50 years in good health, CMV-negative, and a related stem cell transplant donor. Sequenced sample: naive CD4+ T cells sorted from PBMCs. The CDR3 is CASSRGLNEKLFF. In DNA form, the CDR3 reads TGTGCCAGTTCCAGGGGATTGAATGAAAAACTGTTTTTT. The variable domain in full, completed from reference TRBV19 and TRBJ1-4, reads DGGITQSPKYLFRKEGQNVTLSCEQNLNHDAMYWYRQDPGQGLRLIYYSQIVNDFQKGDIAEGYSVSREKKESFPLTVTSAQKNPTAFYLCASSRGLNEKLFFGSGTQLSVL.